This TCR beta chain was identified during a study of T cells in Graves' hyperthyroidism and ophthalmopathy. Per germline, CDR1 SNHLY and CDR2 FYNNEI. This CDR3 is built from 15 residues. Trimming stripped 7 bases from V and 0 bases from J, with 10 bases between. Researchers amplified the TCR beta CDR3 regions from RNA transcripts. Initially, a first-round RT-PCR of the TCR CDR3 employed the HTBI primer set. TCRdb analysed the multiplex PCR reads with MiXCR anew, one entry per CDR3 protein. The sample has over 500,000 distinct CDR3 sequences; approximately 17% are singletons. The diagnoses drew upon clinical symptoms, serum thyroxine and TRAb, thyroid ultrasound and orbital computed tomography. This clonotype was detected ten times or more.

Sequencing used blood. This receptor was identified in a woman under 30 with Graves' ophthalmopathy. The rearrangement joins TRBV2 to TRBJ1-6; D remains ambiguous. CDR3 DNA: TGTGCCAGCACTCAGGAGAGCTCCTATAATTCACCCCTCCACTTT. Its protein is CASTQESSYNSPLHF.